This T cell receptor (beta chain) was retrieved from a study of CD8 T cells in ankylosing spondylitis. TCRdb used MiXCR to reprocess the 5' RACE reads, holding one entry per CDR3 protein. The profile covers about 360,000 distinct CDR3 sequences, with 20% to 25% appearing a single time and around 13% taken by the ten largest. This clonotype showed up just a few times. The specimen was blood, either unsorted or a sorted T cell fraction (not recorded which). The TCR originated in a male donor with ankylosing spondylitis or in good health (not recorded which).

The CDR3 reads CSVGRVDGYTF. In DNA, the CDR3 is TGCAGCGTTGGCAGGGTCGACGGCTACACCTTC. This chain joins TRBV29-1 and TRBJ1-2; tentative D call: TRBD1 (5 bases). The CDR3 consists of 11 residues. V shed 4 bases and J shed 8 bases, with 11 bases lying between them. Germline CDR1 is SQVTM and CDR2 is ANQGSEA.